This T cell receptor (beta chain) was captured by sequencing in a study of blood T cell repertoires in COVID-19. Original processing notes: How many nucleated cells were present was estimated from reference gene primer amplification. Sequencing was performed with immunoSEQ multiplex PCR; in TCRdb, only in-frame clones are kept and a portion is missing. That table is the source of V, J and clone size, and D and trimming were worked out from the DNA. The table records roughly 80,000 clones, about 88% of them present only once. Trimming left V 1 base short and J 0 bases short, with 12 bases between. The CDR3 is 17 residues long. Looked up from germline, CDR1 is LNHNV and CDR2 is YYDKDF (reference sequence).

The chain has TRBV15 and TRBJ2-2, with D possibly matching TRBD1 (5 bases). The sequence came from a human donor in a cohort sampled during active COVID-19. Sample: peripheral blood. The CDR3: CATSRVRGTSNTGELFF. The DNA for the CDR3 is TGTGCCACCAGCAGAGTTAGGGGCACATCGAACACCGGGGAGCTGTTTTTT. Looking up the rest from reference TRBV15 and TRBJ2-2 gives the full variable domain: DAMVIQNPRYQVTQFGKPVTLSCSQTLNHNVMYWYQQKSSQAPKLLFHYYDKDFNNEADTPDNFQSRRPNTSFCFLDIRSPGLGDTAMYLCATSRVRGTSNTGELFFGEGSRLTVL.